The next 3 T cell receptor beta chains were all read from a single sample in a study of T cells after yellow fever vaccination. One entry per CDR3 protein, called by TCRdb with MiXCR from the 5' RACE reads. The sample has more than 75,000 distinct CDR3 sequences; more than 7.5% are singletons. This sample comprised CD8+ T cells not binding an NS4B(214-222) dextramer, sorted from PBMCs, obtained around 14 days after the first yellow fever vaccination. These receptors came from a man in his late teens or twenties who received the YFV17D yellow fever vaccine.

This clonotype was observed a few times. The rearrangement joins TRBV4-1 to TRBJ2-3; D is undetermined. The CDR3 has 14 amino acids. The V gene lost 0 bases and the J gene lost 4 bases, with 8 bases spanning the gap. Germline CDR1 is MGHRA and CDR2 is YSYEKL. CDR3 bases: TGCGCCAGCAGCCAAGACGGACCCGCAGATACGCAGTATTTT. It translates to CASSQDGPADTQYF.

The V gene is TRBV11-1, the J gene TRBJ1-3; D unclear. The CDR3 is 19 amino acids. V was clipped by 7 bases and J by 0 bases, with 25 bases between them. The germline V gene encodes CDR1 SGHAT and CDR2 FQDESV (reference sequence). The CDR3 coding sequence is TGTGCCAGCACCAGAACCGGGAAGGGCAATAGACACTCTGGAAACACCATATATTTT. Translated, it gives CASTRTGKGNRHSGNTIYF.

The V call is TRBV11-2, the J call TRBJ2-7; D remains ambiguous. The CDR3 covers 14 residues. Germline values: CDR1 SGHAT, CDR2 FQNNGV. Trimming pared 1 base from V and 2 bases from J, leaving 9 bases between. The CDR3 loop is CASSLGSGTYEQYV. The DNA of the CDR3 is TGTGCCAGCAGCTTAGGCTCAGGAACCTACGAGCAGTACGTC.